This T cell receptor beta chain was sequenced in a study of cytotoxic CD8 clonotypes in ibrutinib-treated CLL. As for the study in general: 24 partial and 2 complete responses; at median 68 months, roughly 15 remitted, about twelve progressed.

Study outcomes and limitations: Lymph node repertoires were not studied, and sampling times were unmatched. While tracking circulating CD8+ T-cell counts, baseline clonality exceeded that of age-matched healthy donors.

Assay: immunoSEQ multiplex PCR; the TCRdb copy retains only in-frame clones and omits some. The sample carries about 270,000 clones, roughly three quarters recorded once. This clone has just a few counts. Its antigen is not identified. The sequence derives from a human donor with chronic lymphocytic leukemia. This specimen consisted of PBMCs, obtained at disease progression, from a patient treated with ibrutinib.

CDR3 DNA: TGTGCCAGCAGTGACTGGCCCCGGGGCACCATATATTTT. Amino acids: CASSDWPRGTIYF. The chain carries TRBV2 and TRBJ1-3; D is undetermined. This CDR3 is 13 amino acids long. The V gene lost 3 bases and the J gene lost 9 bases, with 12 bases spanning the gap. Germline-derived CDR1 and CDR2 are SNHLY and FYNNEI.